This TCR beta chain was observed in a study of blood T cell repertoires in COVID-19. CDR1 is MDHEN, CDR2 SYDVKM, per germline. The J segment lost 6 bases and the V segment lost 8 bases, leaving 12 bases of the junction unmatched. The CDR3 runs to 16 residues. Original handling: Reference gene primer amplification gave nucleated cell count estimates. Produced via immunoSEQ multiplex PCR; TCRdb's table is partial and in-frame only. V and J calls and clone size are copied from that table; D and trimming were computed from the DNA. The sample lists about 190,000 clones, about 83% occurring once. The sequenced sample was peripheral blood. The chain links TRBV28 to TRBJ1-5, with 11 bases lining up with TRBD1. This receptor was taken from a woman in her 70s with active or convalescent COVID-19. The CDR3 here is CASDPSRDRGFQPQHF. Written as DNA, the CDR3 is TGTGCCAGCGACCCGTCCCGGGACAGGGGGTTTCAGCCCCAGCATTTT.